Shown below are 20 T cell receptor beta chains from a single sample sequenced in a study of T cells in Graves' hyperthyroidism and ophthalmopathy. From RNA transcripts, TCR beta CDR3 regions were amplified. The HTBI primer set was used in a first-round RT-PCR of the TCR CDR3. TCRdb analysed the multiplex PCR reads with MiXCR anew, one entry per CDR3 protein. The repertoire holds roughly 250,000 distinct CDR3 sequences, roughly 20% seen once, with approximately 60% in the top ten. Input material: blood. These receptors were obtained from a man aged 25-45 years with Graves' ophthalmopathy.

This clonotype was detected once. This chain joins TRBV20-1 and TRBJ1-1, with D possibly matching TRBD1 (5 bases). The ends were cut back, 0 bases at V and 1 base at J, with 15 bases in the middle. The length of the CDR3 is 16 residues. In germline, CDR1 is DFQATT, CDR2 SNEGSKA (reference sequence). The CDR3 bases are TGCAGTGCTAGAGATAATATAGGACACTGGAACACTGAAGCTTTCTTT. It translates to CSARDNIGHWNTEAFF.

There are a few counts of this clonotype. This sequence joins TRBV5-1 and TRBJ2-2; D not resolved. Germline CDR1 is SGHRS and CDR2 is YFSETQ. This CDR3 has 16 amino acids. The ends were cut back, 1 base at V and 0 bases at J, with 10 bases in the middle. CDR3 in DNA: TGCGCCAGCAGCTTGCGAAGCGACGCGAACACCGGGGAGCTGTTTTTT. Translated: CASSLRSDANTGELFF.

This clonotype occurred a few times. The chain uses TRBV29-1 and TRBJ1-2; TRBD1 might be the D (5 bases). The CDR3 runs to 12 residues. Germline CDR1 SQVTM, CDR2 ANQGSEA. Trimming removed 6 bases at V and 5 bases at J, with 13 bases between. CDR3 nucleotide sequence: TGCAGCGTCAGCGGGACGGGGTATGGCTACACCTTC. Translation: CSVSGTGYGYTF.

In its sample, this clonotype was seen a few times. The chain carries TRBV28 and TRBJ2-2; 13 positions match TRBD2. This CDR3 has 17 amino acids. V trimming: 3 bases; J trimming: 5 bases; junction bases outside the gene matches: 6. The germline CDR1 and CDR2 sequences are MDHEN and SYDVKM. The CDR3 nucleotides are TGTGCCAGCAGTTTCCAGGGACTAGCGGGACGTACCGGGGAGCTGTTTTTT. Protein sequence: CASSFQGLAGRTGELFF.

As regards this clonotype: A much bigger clone sits one base away, suggesting this may be a read error. The rearrangement uses TRBV10-3 and TRBJ2-5, with a tentative D call TRBD2 (5 bases). The CDR3 has 14 residues. Germline-derived CDR1 and CDR2 are ENHRY and SYGVKD. Trimming stripped 5 bases from V and 7 bases from J, with 17 bases between. CDR3 amino acids: CAISLGRLGGTQYF. The CDR3 DNA reads as TGTGCCATCAGTTTAGGCAGGCTCGGAGGGACCCAGTACTTC.

Ten or more counts support this clonotype. The CDR3 coding sequence is TGCGCCAGCAGCTCAGGGACCGGGACTGTCTACAATGAGCAGTTCTTC. Residues: CASSSGTGTVYNEQFF. The chain uses TRBV5-1 and TRBJ2-1; D might be TRBD2 (6 bases). With 3 bases removed from V and 3 bases from J, the gap between germline ends came to 16 bases. This CDR3 spans 16 amino acids. CDR1 is SGHRS, CDR2 YFSETQ, per germline.

This sequence joins TRBV20-1 and TRBJ1-1; D remains ambiguous. Germline CDR1 DFQATT, CDR2 SNEGSKA (reference sequence). The V gene lost 3 bases and the J gene lost 4 bases, with 9 bases spanning the gap. The CDR3 loop spans 12 amino acids. Here the CDR3 reads CSARGWSTEAFF. CDR3 bases: TGCAGTGCTAGGGGGTGGTCCACTGAAGCTTTCTTT.

This clonotype came up a few times. V gene TRBV2 combines with J gene TRBJ2-1; 10 nucleotides agree with TRBD1. The germline V gene has CDR1 SNHLY and CDR2 FYNNEI. V shed 4 bases, J shed 4 bases, and the junction held 7 bases outside the gene matches. The CDR3 runs 16 residues. The CDR3 loop is CASSAPGQGIYNEQFF. For the CDR3, the DNA is TGTGCCAGCAGTGCCCCGGGACAGGGGATATACAATGAGCAGTTCTTC. The full variable domain, rest sourced from reference TRBV2 and TRBJ2-1, is EPEVTQTPSHQVTQMGQEVILRCVPISNHLYFYWYRQILGQKVEFLVSFYNNEISEKSEIFDDQFSVERPDGSNFTLKIRSTKLEDSAMYFCASSAPGQGIYNEQFFGPGTRLTVL.

This clonotype was seen a few times. The chain links TRBV28 to TRBJ1-3, with D possibly being TRBD1 (5 bases). V was pared by 6 bases and J by 0 bases, with 12 bases between. This CDR3 contains 15 residues. Germline assignment: CDR1 MDHEN and CDR2 SYDVKM. CDR3 amino acids: CASRRQRSSGNTIYF. CDR3 DNA sequence: TGTGCCAGCAGGAGACAGAGGAGCTCTGGAAACACCATATATTTT.

The chain uses TRBV24-1 and TRBJ2-1; D uncertain. The CDR3 totals 14 residues. Trimming shortened V by 6 bases and J by 5 bases, and 13 bases separated the two germline ends. Germline-derived CDR1 and CDR2 are KGHDR and SFDVKD. The CDR3 coding sequence is TGTGCCACCAGTACGAGGATCTCGAACAATGAGCAGTTCTTC. Its translation: CATSTRISNNEQFF.

CDR3 loop: CASSLKSGGLRSYEQYF. The CDR3 bases are TGTGCCAGCAGTTTAAAAAGTGGGGGCCTCCGCTCCTACGAGCAGTACTTC. This chain joins TRBV12-3 or TRBV12-4 and TRBJ2-7, with a weak D call TRBD1 (6 bases). V lost 2 bases, J lost 0 bases, and 17 bases lay in between. CDR3 length: 17 amino acids.

This clonotype was recorded a few times. The V call is TRBV20-1, the J call TRBJ1-6; TRBD1 aligns across 7 bases. Germline CDR1 DFQATT, CDR2 SNEGSKA (reference sequence). Trimming at V came to 5 bases and at J to 7 bases, leaving 8 bases not matched to a gene. This CDR3 spans 14 amino acids. CDR3 residues: CSASSTGRNSPLHF. CDR3 DNA sequence: TGCAGTGCTTCTTCGACAGGGAGGAATTCACCCCTCCACTTT.

This clonotype was found many times. The chain is built from TRBV11-2 and TRBJ2-7, with D maybe TRBD1 (6 bases). This CDR3 comprises 12 residues. Trimming took 2 bases from V and 6 from J, leaving 8 bases between them. Per the germline V gene, CDR1 is SGHAT and CDR2 is FQNNGV. The CDR3: CASSLRDIEQYF. CDR3 bases: TGTGCCAGCAGCTTACGGGACATCGAGCAGTACTTC.

There are many counts of this clonotype. The chain employs TRBV28 and TRBJ2-5; 14 bases are shared with TRBD2. The germline gives CDR1 MDHEN, CDR2 SYDVKM. The CDR3 extends over 16 amino acids. V dropped 4 bases and J dropped 3; count of bases not matched to a gene: 4. CDR3 nucleotides: TGTGCCAGCAGTTACGGACTAGCGGGAGGTGAAGAGACCCAGTACTTC. Amino acid sequence: CASSYGLAGGEETQYF.

The chain has TRBV6-1 and TRBJ1-1; D not resolved. The CDR3 runs 18 residues. Trimming cost V 8 bases and J 2 bases, with 27 bases left between them. Germline loops: CDR1 MNHNS, CDR2 SASEGT. The CDR3 DNA reads TGTGCCAGCCGTCCTTCACACCGGGTTTTACAAGCCAACACTGAAGCTTTCTTT. It codes for CASRPSHRVLQANTEAFF.

This clonotype was detected a few times. The V gene is TRBV12-3 or TRBV12-4, the J gene TRBJ2-3; the D is unclear. The V end was cut by 6 bases, the J end by 8 bases, with 15 bases between. There are 13 residues in the CDR3. CDR3 sequence: CASSPQVDGTQYF. CDR3 nucleotides: TGTGCCAGCAGCCCCCAGGTCGACGGTACGCAGTATTTT.

This clonotype has just a few counts. The J gene is TRBJ2-3, the V gene TRBV12-3 or TRBV12-4; D is perhaps TRBD1 or TRBD2 (6 bases each). The V end was cut by 5 bases, the J end by 1 base, with 10 bases between. The CDR3 runs to 14 residues. CDR3 region: CASSRGVGTDTQYF. CDR3 DNA sequence: TGTGCCAGCAGTAGGGGGGTTGGCACAGATACGCAGTATTTT.

This chain joins TRBV20-1 and TRBJ2-2; 7 nucleotides line up with TRBD1. Germline CDR1 is DFQATT and CDR2 is SNEGSKA (reference sequence). Losses at the gene ends were 5 bases for V and 4 bases for J; bases not matched to a gene: 7. The CDR3 runs to 14 residues. The DNA of the CDR3 is TGCAGTGCTGGCCCGGACAGGCCCACCGGGGAGCTGTTTTTT. It encodes CSAGPDRPTGELFF.

The count of this clonotype is one. The V and J genes are TRBV5-1 and TRBJ1-3, with unresolved D. V lost 1 base and J lost 0, with 11 bases in between. The V gene's germline CDR1 is SGHRS and CDR2 YFSETQ. This CDR3 region has 16 residues. The CDR3 DNA reads as TGCGCCAGCAGCTTGTCGCAGGCGATCTCTGGAAACACCATATATTTT. It is translated as CASSLSQAISGNTIYF.

This clonotype was recorded at least ten times. The CDR3 coding sequence is TGTGCCAGCAGTTTGTCAATAAACACTGAAGCTTTCTTT. This translates into CASSLSINTEAFF. The V and J genes are TRBV12-3 or TRBV12-4 and TRBJ1-1; D unresolved. V was trimmed by 3 bases and J by 2 bases, leaving 7 bases between them. There are 13 residues in the CDR3.